This T cell receptor beta chain originates from a study of regulatory dendritic cells for organ transplantation. Profiling relied on immunoSEQ multiplex PCR, and the TCRdb table lists in-frame clones only, not all of them. The sample records approximately 28,000 clones, roughly 85% being singletons. Findings and limits, study-wide: Regulatory dendritic cells appeared to expand memory CD8+ clones less than mature ones. The most alloreactive TCR clonotypes were found in resting memory CD8+ cells.

The CDR3 runs 15 residues. Trimming took 0 bases from V and 1 from J, leaving 6 bases between them. CDR1 LNHDA and CDR2 SQIVND come from the germline V gene (reference sequence). About this clone itself: The antigen is undetermined.

The chain carries TRBV19 and TRBJ2-2; TRBD1 is a possible D gene (5 bases). The sample consisted of naive CD8+ T cells from blood. This sample's subset: CD45RA+ naive T cells. The TCR comes from a human donor in good health. CDR3 residues: CASSIDQGNTGELFF. The CDR3 nucleotides read TGTGCCAGTAGTATAGATCAGGGGAACACCGGGGAGCTGTTTTTT.